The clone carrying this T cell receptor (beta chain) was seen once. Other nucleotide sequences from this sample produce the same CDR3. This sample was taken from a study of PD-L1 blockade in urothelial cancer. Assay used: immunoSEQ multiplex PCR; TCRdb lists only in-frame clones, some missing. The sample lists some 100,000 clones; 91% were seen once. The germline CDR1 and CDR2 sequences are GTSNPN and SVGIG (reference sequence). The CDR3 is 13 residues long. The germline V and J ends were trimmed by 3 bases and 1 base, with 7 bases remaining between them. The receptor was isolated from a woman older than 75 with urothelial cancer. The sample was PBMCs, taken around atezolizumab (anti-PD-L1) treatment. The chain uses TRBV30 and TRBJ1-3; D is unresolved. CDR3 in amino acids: CAWSPGSGNTIYF. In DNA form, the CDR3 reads TGTGCCTGGAGCCCCGGTTCTGGAAACACCATATATTTT.